This T cell receptor (beta chain) was sequenced in a study of cytomegalovirus exposure and HLA in healthy donors. Looked up from germline, CDR1 is SGHDN and CDR2 is FVKESK. Trimming stripped 6 bases from V and 7 bases from J, with 13 bases between. The CDR3 totals 14 residues. The study, taken as a whole, reports: In a later analysis, parvovirus B19, influenza, CMV and Epstein-Barr virus appeared linked to several top co-occurrence clusters. Researchers had no immune exposure information except CMV serostatus available. Later analysis identified 16,951 TCR beta sequences associated with HLA alleles, using a false discovery rate threshold of 0.05. It was taken for granted in presence/absence analyses that sequencing depth across donors was roughly uniform.

As regards this clone: Its antigen is not identified.

Primers included in the PCR were 60 Vbeta and 13 Jbeta primers. TCRdb keeps only in-frame clones here, not all; method: immunoSEQ multiplex PCR. The sample consists of 96,000 or so clones, around 79% of them appearing once. V is TRBV14 and J is TRBJ1-6, with D perhaps matching TRBD1 (5 bases). This clonotype was obtained from a woman in her 70s in good health and CMV-seropositive. Sequences were obtained from PBMCs. The CDR3 loop is CASSPGLINSPLHF. The CDR3 DNA sequence: TGTGCCAGCAGTCCGGGACTCATAAATTCACCCCTCCACTTT.